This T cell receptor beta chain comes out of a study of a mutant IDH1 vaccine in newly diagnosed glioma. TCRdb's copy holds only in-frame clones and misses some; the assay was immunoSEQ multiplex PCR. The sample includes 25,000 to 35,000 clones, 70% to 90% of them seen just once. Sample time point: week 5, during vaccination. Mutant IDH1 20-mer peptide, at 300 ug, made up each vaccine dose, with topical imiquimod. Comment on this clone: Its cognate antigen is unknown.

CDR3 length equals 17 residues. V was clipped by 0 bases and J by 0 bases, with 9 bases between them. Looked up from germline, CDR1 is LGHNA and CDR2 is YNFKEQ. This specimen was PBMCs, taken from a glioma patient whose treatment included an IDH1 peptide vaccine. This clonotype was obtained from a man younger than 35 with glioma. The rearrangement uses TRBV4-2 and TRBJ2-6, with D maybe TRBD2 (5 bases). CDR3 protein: CASSQDEGSSGANVLTF. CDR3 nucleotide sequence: TGTGCCAGCAGCCAAGATGAGGGTTCCTCTGGGGCCAACGTCCTGACTTTC.